This TCR beta chain comes out of a study of cytomegalovirus exposure and HLA in healthy donors. Across the whole study: A prior analysis found more than 90 million unique TCR beta sequences from 150 million to 200 million T cells.

The PCR had 60 Vbeta and 13 Jbeta primers. This table comes from immunoSEQ multiplex PCR, and its TCRdb copy is limited to in-frame clones, with some not included. The table shows around 150,000 clones, with around four fifths occurring only once. The CDR3 runs to 14 residues. Germline lookup yields CDR1 SNHLY and CDR2 FYNNEI. V was pared by 7 bases and J by 5 bases, with 9 bases of the junction left unmatched. A word on this clone: Its antigen remains unidentified.

Findings and caveats of the study: A later analysis by the authors found several of the most significant clusters apparently linked to common viral pathogens. Reportedly, TCR beta sequences accurately predicted HLA-A and HLA-B alleles in most subjects. Presence/absence analyses took donor sequencing depth as roughly uniform.

The clonotype originates from a male donor in good health and CMV-seronegative. The sample consisted of PBMCs. The genes are TRBV2 and TRBJ2-5, with 8 bases aligning to TRBD2. As DNA, the CDR3 is TGTGCCAGCAAGAGCGGGAGAGGCGGCGAGACCCAGTACTTC. Its protein product is CASKSGRGGETQYF.